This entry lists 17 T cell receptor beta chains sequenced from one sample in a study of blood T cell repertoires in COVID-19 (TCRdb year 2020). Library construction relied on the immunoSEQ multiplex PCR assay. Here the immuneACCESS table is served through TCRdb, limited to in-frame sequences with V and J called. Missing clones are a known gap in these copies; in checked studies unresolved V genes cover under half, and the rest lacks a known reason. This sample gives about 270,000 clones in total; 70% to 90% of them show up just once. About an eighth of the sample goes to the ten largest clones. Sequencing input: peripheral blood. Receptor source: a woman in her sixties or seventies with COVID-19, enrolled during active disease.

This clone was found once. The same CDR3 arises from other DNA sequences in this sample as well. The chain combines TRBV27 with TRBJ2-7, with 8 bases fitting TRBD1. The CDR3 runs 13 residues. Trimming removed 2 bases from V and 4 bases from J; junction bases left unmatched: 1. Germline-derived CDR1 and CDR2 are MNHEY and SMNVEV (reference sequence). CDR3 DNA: TGTGCCAGCAGTTTAAACAGGGGGTACGAGCAGTACTTC. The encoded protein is CASSLNRGYEQYF.

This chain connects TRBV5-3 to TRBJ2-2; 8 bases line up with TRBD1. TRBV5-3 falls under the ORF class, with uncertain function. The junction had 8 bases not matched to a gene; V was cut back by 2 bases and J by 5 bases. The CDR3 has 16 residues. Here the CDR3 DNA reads TGTGCCAGAAGCTTTGGGACAGGCGGTATGACCGGGGAGCTGTTTTTT. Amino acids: CARSFGTGGMTGELFF.

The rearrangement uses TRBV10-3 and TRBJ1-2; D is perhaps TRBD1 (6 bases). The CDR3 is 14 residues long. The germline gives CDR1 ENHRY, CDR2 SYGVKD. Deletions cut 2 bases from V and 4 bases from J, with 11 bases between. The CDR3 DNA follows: TGTGCCATCAGTGAGAGACAGGAGCGCTATGGCTACACCTTC. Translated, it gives CAISERQERYGYTF.

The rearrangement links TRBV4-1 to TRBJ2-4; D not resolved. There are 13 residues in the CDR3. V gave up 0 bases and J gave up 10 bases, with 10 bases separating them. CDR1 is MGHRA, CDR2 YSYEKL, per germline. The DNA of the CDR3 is TGCGCCAGCAGCCAAGATCTGAAGACTATTCAGTACTTC. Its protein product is CASSQDLKTIQYF.

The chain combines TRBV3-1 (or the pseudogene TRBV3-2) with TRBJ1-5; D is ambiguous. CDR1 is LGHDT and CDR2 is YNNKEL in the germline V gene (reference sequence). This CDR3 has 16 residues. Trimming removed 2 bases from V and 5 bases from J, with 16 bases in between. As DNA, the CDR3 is TGTGCCAGCAGCCAAAACGGAGGGCGAGGAGATCAGCCCCAGCATTTT. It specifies CASSQNGGRGDQPQHF.

In DNA, the CDR3 is TGTGCCAGCAGTTTAACTTGGAATGAGCAGTTCTTC. Translation: CASSLTWNEQFF. The chain couples TRBV28 to TRBJ2-1, with D hard to call. The CDR3 consists of 12 residues. Trimming took 2 bases from V and 7 from J, leaving 6 bases between them. CDR1 is MDHEN and CDR2 is SYDVKM in the germline V gene. The full variable domain, completed using reference TRBV28 and TRBJ2-1, is DVKVTQSSRYLVKRTGEKVFLECVQDMDHENMFWYRQDPGLGLRLIYFSYDVKMKEKGDIPEGYSVSREKKERFSLILESASTNQTSMYLCASSLTWNEQFFGPGTRLTVL.

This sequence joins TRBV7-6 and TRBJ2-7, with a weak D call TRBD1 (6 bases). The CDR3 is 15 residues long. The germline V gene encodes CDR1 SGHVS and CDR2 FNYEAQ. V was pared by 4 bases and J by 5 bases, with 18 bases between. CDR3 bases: TGTGCCAGCAGCTCAGGAGACAGGCCCCAGGACGAGCAGTACTTC. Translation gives CASSSGDRPQDEQYF.

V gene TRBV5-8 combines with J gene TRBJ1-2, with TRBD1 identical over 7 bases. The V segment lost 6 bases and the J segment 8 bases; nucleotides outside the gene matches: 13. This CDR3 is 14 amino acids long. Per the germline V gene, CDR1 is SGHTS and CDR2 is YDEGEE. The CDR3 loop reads CASNERGHLGGYTF. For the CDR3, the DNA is TGTGCCAGCAACGAGAGGGGGCACCTCGGGGGCTACACCTTC.

The CDR3 DNA is TGTGCCAGCTCACCACCGAACAGGCCCTCTGGGGCCAACGTCCTGACTTTC. This sequence encodes CASSPPNRPSGANVLTF. This chain connects TRBV18 to TRBJ2-6; maybe TRBD1 (5 bases). The CDR3 is 17 amino acids. Germline CDR1 KGHSH, CDR2 LQKENI. The V and J ends lost 0 bases and 0 bases respectively, with 9 bases between them.

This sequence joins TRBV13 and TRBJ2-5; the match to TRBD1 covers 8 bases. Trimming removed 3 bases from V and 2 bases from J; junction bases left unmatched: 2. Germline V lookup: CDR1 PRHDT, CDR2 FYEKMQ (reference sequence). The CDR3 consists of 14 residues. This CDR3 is CASSLDRAQETQYF. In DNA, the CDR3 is TGTGCCAGCAGCTTGGACAGGGCACAAGAGACCCAGTACTTC.

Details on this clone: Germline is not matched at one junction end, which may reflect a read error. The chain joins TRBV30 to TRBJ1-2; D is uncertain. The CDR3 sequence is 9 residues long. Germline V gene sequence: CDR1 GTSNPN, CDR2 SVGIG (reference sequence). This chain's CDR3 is CAWEEGGLF. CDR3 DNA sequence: TGTGCCTGGGAAGAAGGCGGGCTTTTC.

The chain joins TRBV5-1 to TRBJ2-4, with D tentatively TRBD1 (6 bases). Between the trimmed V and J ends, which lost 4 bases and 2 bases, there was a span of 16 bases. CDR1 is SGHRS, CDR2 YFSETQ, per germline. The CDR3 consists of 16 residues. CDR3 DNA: TGCGCCAGCAGCCCGGTGTCCGGGACATCCAAAAACATTCAGTACTTC. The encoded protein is CASSPVSGTSKNIQYF.

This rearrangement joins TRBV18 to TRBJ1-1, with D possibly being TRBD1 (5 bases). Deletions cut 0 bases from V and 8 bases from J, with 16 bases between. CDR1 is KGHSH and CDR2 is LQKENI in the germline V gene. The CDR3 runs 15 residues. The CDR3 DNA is TGTGCCAGCTCACCACCCTTAGCAGGGATGCGAGAAGCTTTCTTT. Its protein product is CASSPPLAGMREAFF.

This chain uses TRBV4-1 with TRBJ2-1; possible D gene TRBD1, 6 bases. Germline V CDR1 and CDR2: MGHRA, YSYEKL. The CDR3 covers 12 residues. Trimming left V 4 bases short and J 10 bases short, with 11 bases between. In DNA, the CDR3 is TGCGCCAGCAGCCCCCGAGACAGGGAGCAGTTCTTC. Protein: CASSPRDREQFF.

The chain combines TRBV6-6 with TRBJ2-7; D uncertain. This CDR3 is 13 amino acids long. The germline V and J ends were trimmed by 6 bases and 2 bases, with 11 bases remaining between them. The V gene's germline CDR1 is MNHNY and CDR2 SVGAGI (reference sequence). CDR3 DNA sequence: TGTGCCAGCAGCCGACGCCAGGCCTACGAGCAGTACTTC. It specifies CASSRRQAYEQYF.

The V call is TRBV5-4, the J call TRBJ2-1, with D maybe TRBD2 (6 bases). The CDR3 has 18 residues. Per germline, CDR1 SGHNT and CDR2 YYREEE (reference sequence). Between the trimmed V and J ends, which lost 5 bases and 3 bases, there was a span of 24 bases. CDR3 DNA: TGTGCCAGCAGTTCGGGGAGCCTAAGGGCGGGGAGCTACAATGAGCAGTTCTTC. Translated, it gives CASSSGSLRAGSYNEQFF.

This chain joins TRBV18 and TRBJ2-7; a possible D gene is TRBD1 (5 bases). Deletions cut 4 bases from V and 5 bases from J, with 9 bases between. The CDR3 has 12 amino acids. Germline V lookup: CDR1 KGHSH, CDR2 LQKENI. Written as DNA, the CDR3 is TGTGCCAGCTCACGGCAGGGCGACGAGCAGTACTTC. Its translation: CASSRQGDEQYF.